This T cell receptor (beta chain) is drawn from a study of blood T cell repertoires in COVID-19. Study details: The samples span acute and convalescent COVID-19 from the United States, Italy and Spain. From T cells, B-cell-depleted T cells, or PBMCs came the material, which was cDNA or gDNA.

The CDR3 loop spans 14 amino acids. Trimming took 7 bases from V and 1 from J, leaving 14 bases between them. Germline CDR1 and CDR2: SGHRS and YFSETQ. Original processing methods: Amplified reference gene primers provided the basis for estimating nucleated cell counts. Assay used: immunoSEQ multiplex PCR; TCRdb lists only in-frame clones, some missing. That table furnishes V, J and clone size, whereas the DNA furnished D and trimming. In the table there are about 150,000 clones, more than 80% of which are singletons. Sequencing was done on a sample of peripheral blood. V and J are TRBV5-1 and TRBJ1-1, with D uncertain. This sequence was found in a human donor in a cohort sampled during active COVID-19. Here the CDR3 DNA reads TGCGCCAGCCGCCCGCAGGCGTCGAACACTGAAGCTTTCTTT. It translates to CASRPQASNTEAFF.